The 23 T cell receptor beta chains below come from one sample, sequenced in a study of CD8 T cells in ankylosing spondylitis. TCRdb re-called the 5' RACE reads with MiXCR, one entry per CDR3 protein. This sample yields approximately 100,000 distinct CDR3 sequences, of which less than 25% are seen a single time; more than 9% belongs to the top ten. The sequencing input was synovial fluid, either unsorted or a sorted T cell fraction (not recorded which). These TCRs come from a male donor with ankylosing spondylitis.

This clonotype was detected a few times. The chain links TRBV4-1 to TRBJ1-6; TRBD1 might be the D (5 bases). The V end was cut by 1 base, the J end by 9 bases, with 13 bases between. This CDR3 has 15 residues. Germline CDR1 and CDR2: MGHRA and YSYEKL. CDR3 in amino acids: CASSQVFQGGSPLHF. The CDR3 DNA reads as TGCGCCAGCAGCCAAGTATTTCAGGGAGGTTCACCCCTCCACTTT.

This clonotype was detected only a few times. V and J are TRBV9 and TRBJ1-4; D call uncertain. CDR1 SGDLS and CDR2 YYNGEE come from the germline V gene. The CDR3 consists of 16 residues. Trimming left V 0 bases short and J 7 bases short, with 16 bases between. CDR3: CASSVDAQRWGEKLFF. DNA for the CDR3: TGTGCCAGCAGCGTAGACGCCCAAAGGTGGGGTGAAAAACTGTTTTTT.

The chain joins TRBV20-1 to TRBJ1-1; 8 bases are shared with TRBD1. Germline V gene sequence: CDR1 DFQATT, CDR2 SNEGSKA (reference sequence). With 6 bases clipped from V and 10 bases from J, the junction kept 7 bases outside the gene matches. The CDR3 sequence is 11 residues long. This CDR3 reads CSANRGEGAFF. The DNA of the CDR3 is TGCAGTGCCAACAGGGGGGAGGGAGCTTTCTTT.

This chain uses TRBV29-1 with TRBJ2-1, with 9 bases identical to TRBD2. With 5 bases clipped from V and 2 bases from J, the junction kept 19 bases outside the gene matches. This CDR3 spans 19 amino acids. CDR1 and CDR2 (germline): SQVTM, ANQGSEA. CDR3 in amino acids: CSVPSAGASGKRAYNEQFF. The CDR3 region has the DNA TGCAGCGTTCCCTCCGCAGGGGCTAGCGGGAAACGGGCCTACAATGAGCAGTTCTTC.

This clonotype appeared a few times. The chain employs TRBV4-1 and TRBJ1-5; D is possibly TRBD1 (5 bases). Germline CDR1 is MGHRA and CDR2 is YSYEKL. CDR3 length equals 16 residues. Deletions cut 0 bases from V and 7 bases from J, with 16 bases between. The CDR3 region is CASSQEMSGRRQPQHF. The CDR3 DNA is TGCGCCAGCAGCCAAGAAATGTCAGGGCGGCGACAGCCCCAGCATTTT.

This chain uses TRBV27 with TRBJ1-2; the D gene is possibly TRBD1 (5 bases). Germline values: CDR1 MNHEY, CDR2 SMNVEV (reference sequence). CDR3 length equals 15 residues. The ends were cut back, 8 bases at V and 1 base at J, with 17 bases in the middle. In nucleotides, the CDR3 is TGTGCCAGCCGGCCCCGACAACAGGATAACTATGGCTACACCTTC. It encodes CASRPRQQDNYGYTF.

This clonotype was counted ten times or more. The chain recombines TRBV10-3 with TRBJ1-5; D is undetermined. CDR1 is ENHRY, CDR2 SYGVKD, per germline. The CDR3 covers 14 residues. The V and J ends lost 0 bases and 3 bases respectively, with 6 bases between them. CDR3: CAISESPANQPQHF. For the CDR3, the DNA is TGTGCCATCAGTGAGTCGCCGGCCAATCAGCCCCAGCATTTT.

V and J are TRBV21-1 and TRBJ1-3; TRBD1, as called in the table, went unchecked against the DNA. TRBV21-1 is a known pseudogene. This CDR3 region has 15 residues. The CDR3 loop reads CASSKKDSPGNTIYF. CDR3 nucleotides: TGTGCCAGCAGCAAAAAGGATTCCCCCGGAAACACCATATATTTT.

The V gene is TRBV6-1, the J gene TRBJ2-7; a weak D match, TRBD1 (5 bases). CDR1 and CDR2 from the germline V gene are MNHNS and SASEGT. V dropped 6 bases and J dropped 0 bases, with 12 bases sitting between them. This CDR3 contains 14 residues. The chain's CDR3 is CASRDTGSSYEQYV. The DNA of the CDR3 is TGTGCCAGCAGGGACACCGGCAGCTCCTACGAGCAGTACGTC.

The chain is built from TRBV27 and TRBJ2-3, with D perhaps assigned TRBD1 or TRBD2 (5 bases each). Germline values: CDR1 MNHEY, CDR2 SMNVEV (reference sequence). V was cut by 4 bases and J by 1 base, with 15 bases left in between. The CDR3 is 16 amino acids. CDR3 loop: CASSSYGTARTDTQYF. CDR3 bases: TGTGCCAGCAGTTCTTATGGGACGGCTCGCACAGATACGCAGTATTTT.

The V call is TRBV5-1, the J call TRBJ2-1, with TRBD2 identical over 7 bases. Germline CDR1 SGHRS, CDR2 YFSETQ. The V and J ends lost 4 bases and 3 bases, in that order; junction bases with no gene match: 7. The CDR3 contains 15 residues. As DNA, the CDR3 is TGCGCCAGCAGCCCATCTGGCGGGGGCTACAATGAGCAGTTCTTC. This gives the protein CASSPSGGGYNEQFF.

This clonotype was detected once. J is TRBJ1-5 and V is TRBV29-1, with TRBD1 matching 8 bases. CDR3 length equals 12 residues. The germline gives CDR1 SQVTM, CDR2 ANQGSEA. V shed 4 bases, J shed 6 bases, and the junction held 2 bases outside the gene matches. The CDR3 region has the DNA TGCAGCGTTGTTACAGGGGGTCAGCCCCAGCATTTT. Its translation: CSVVTGGQPQHF.

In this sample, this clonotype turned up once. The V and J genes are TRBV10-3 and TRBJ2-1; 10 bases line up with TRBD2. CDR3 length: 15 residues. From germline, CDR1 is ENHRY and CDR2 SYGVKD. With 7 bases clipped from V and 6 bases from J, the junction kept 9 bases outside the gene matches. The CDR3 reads CAIKGEREGLNEQFF. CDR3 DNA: TGTGCCATCAAAGGCGAGCGGGAGGGCCTCAATGAGCAGTTCTTC.

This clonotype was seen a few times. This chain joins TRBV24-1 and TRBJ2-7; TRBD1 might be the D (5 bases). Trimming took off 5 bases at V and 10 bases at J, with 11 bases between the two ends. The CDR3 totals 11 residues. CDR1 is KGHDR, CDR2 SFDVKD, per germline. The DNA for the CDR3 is TGTGCCACCAGTGGCGGCCAGGGCCAGTACTTC. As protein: CATSGGQGQYF.

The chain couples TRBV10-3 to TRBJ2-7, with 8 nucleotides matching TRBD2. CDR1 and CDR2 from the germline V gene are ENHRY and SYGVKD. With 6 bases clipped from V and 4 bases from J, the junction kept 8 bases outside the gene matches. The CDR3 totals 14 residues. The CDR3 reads CAIRFSGSSYEQYF. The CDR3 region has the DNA TGTGCCATCAGATTCAGCGGGAGTTCTTACGAGCAGTACTTC.

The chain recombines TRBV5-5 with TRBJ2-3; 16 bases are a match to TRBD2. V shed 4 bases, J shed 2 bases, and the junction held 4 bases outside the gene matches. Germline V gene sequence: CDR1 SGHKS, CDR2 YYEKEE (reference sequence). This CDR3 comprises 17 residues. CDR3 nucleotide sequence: TGTGCCAGCAGCCCAGGGACTAGCGGGAGGGTCACAGATACGCAGTATTTT. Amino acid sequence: CASSPGTSGRVTDTQYF. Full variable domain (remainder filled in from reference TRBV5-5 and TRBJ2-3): DAGVTQSPTHLIKTRGQQVTLRCSPISGHKSVSWYQQVLGQGPQFIFQYYEKEERGRGNFPDRFSARQFPNYSSELNVNALLLGDSALYLCASSPGTSGRVTDTQYFGPGTRLTVL.

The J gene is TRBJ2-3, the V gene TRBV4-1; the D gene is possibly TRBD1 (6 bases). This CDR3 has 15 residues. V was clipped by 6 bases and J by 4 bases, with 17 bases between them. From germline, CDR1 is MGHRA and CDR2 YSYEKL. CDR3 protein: CASRQSRGVADTQYF. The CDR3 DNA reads TGCGCCAGCAGACAGAGCAGGGGCGTCGCAGATACGCAGTATTTT.

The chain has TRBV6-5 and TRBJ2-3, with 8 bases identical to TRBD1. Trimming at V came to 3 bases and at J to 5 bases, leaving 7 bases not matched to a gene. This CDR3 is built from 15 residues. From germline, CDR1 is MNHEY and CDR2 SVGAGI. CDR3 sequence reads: CASSYSDRGVDTQYF. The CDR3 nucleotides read TGTGCCAGCAGTTATTCTGACAGGGGAGTAGATACGCAGTATTTT.

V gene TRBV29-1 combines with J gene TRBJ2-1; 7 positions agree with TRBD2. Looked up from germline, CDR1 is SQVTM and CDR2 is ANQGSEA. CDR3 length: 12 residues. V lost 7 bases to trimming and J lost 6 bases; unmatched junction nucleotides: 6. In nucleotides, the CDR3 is TGCAGCGCCCTCCGCGGGGGCAATGAGCAGTTCTTC. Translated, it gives CSALRGGNEQFF.

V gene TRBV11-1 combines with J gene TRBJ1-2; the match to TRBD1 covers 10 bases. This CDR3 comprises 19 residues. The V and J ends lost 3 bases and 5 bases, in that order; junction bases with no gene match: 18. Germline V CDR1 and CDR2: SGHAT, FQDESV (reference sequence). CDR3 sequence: CASSLFVGTGELAKYGYTF. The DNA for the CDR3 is TGTGCCAGCAGCTTGTTTGTCGGGACAGGGGAGTTGGCCAAATATGGCTACACCTTC.

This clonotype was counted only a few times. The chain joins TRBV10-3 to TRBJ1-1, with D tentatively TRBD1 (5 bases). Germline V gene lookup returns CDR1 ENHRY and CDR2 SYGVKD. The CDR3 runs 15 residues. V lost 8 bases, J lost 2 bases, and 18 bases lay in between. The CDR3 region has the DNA TGTGCCATCGGTAGCTCTGGGGGGAGTAACACTGAAGCTTTCTTT. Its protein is CAIGSSGGSNTEAFF.

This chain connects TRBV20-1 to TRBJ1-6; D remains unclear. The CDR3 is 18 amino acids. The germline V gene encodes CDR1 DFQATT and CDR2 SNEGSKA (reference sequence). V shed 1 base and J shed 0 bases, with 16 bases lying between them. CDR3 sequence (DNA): TGCAGTGCTAGAGTTACGTTCCCAGAGAGCTCCTATAATTCACCCCTCCACTTT. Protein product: CSARVTFPESSYNSPLHF.

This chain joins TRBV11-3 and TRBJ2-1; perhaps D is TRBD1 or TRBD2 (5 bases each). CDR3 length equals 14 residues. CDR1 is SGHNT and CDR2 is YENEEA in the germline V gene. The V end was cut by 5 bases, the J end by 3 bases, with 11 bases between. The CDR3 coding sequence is TGTGCCAGCAGCCGCGAGAGGGGCTACAATGAGCAGTTCTTC. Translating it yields CASSRERGYNEQFF.